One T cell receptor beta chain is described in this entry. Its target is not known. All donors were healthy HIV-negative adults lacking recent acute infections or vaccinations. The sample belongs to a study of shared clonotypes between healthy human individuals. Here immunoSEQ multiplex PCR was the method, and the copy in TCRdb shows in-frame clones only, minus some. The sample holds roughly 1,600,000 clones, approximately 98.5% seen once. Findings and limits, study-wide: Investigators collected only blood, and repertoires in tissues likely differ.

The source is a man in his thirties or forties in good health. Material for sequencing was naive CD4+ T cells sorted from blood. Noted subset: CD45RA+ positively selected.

The CDR3 coding sequence is TGCAGCGTTGAAGATGAAGTGCATGGCTACACCTTC. Translating gives CSVEDEVHGYTF. V and J are TRBV29-1 and TRBJ1-2; D ambiguous. CDR3 length: 12 amino acids. Germline values: CDR1 SQVTM, CDR2 ANQGSEA. V was clipped by 0 bases and J by 6 bases, with 8 bases between them.